This T cell receptor (beta chain) was retrieved from a study of shared clonotypes between healthy human individuals. Study background: Every donor yielded three CD4 naive, three CD4 memory, two CD8 naive and one CD8 memory plate.

CDR1 is SGDLS, CDR2 YYNGEE, per germline. Deletions cut 0 bases from V and 0 bases from J, with 9 bases between. This CDR3 spans 15 amino acids. With respect to this clone: Other DNA sequences in the same sample also yield this CDR3.

Within Nashville, Tennessee resided all donors, each a Caucasian adult. The study separated CD4+ cells into CD45RA+ naive and CD45RA-negative memory subsets. Several immunoSEQ plates held equal portions of the genomic DNA taken from each subset. TCRdb's copy holds only in-frame clones and misses some; the assay was immunoSEQ multiplex PCR. The data hold 1.4 million or so clones, with 97% to 99% observed a single time. The sequence derives from a man aged 30 to 39 in good health. The V call is TRBV9, the J call TRBJ1-1, with no clear D. Sequencing was performed on naive CD4+ T cells sorted from blood. Subset indicated: CD45RA+ positively selected. This CDR3 reads CASSVVNGMNTEAFF. CDR3 nucleotide sequence: TGTGCCAGCAGCGTAGTAAACGGAATGAACACTGAAGCTTTCTTT.